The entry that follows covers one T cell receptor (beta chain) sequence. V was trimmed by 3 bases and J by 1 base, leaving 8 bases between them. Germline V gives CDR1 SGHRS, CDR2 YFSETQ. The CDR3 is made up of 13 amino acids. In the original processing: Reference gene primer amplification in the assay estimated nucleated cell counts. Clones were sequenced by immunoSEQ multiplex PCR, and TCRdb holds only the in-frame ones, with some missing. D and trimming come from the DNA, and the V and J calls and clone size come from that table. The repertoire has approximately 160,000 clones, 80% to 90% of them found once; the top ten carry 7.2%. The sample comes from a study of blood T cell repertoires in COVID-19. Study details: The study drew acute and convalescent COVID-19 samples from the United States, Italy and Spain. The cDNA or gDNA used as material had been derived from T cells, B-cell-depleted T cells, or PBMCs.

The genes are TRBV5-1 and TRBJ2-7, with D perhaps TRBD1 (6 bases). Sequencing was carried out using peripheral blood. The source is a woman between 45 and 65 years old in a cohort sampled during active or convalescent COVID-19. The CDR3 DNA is TGCGCCAGCAGCTCTGACAGGTCCTACGAGCAGTACTTC. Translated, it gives CASSSDRSYEQYF.